The 2 T cell receptor beta chains listed next were all sequenced from one sample in a study of cytomegalovirus exposure and HLA in healthy donors. Primers for the PCR totalled 60 Vbeta and 13 Jbeta. Clones were sequenced by immunoSEQ multiplex PCR, and TCRdb holds only the in-frame ones, with some missing. The sample records roughly 120,000 clones, 75% being singletons. The sample comprised PBMCs. These receptors were taken from a woman aged 40 to 50 in good health and CMV-seropositive.

This chain joins TRBV28 and TRBJ2-1; 7 nucleotides align to TRBD1. The CDR3 loop spans 13 amino acids. CDR1 is MDHEN, CDR2 SYDVKM, per germline. V lost 10 bases, J lost 7 bases, and 10 bases stayed unmatched. The CDR3 protein is CATLDRVLNEQFF. CDR3 bases: TGTGCCACCCTTGACAGGGTACTAAATGAGCAGTTCTTC.

V and J are TRBV5-4 and TRBJ2-7; perhaps TRBD2 as D (5 bases). Trimming pared 5 bases from V and 7 bases from J, leaving 22 bases between. The CDR3 is 15 amino acids. Germline CDR1 reads SGHNT; CDR2 reads YYREEE (reference sequence). The CDR3 sequence: CASRVWTRVTGEQYF. The CDR3 nucleotides are TGTGCCAGCAGGGTGTGGACCAGAGTGACGGGGGAGCAGTACTTC.